Listed below are T cell receptor beta chains from one sample, sequenced in a study of cytomegalovirus exposure and HLA in healthy donors. Profiling relied on immunoSEQ multiplex PCR, and the TCRdb table lists in-frame clones only, not all of them. The sample includes over 150,000 clones, roughly 80% seen only once; the top ten take 4.8%. Sequencing input: PBMCs. These TCRs come from a man between 18 and 29 years old in good health and CMV-seronegative. Each CDR3 is given with its conserved first and last residue. Fields, in order: J gene, V gene, CDR3 protein.

J gene: TRBJ2-1
V gene: TRBV6-5
CDR3 protein: CASSYRYSRNNEQFF

J gene: TRBJ2-1
V gene: TRBV5-4
CDR3 protein: CASSLFRGDSSYNEQFF

J gene: TRBJ2-7
V gene: TRBV18
CDR3 protein: CASSLPGQGADEQYF

J gene: TRBJ1-2
V gene: TRBV9
CDR3 protein: CASSVGDRADGYTF

J gene: TRBJ2-5
V gene: TRBV15
CDR3 protein: CATSSGDMWGVVQYF

J gene: TRBJ1-3
V gene: TRBV4-3
CDR3 protein: CASSQVFFEHSGNTIYF

J gene: TRBJ2-1
V gene: TRBV19
CDR3 protein: CASGGVGNEQFF

J gene: TRBJ1-6
V gene: TRBV7-6
CDR3 protein: CASSLDRQANSPLHF

J gene: TRBJ1-6
V gene: TRBV4-1
CDR3 protein: CASSQESSYNSPLHF

J gene: TRBJ2-3
V gene: TRBV11-2
CDR3 protein: CASSLLSQGMADTQYF

J gene: TRBJ2-3
V gene: TRBV11-2
CDR3 protein: CASIQRGDTQYF

J gene: TRBJ2-7
V gene: TRBV30
CDR3 protein: CAWSGYRSYEQYF

J gene: TRBJ1-1
V gene: TRBV7-8
CDR3 protein: CASSPYFGTGDSEAFF

J gene: TRBJ2-2
V gene: TRBV9
CDR3 protein: CASSVGHNTGELFF

J gene: TRBJ1-1
V gene: TRBV25-1
CDR3 protein: CASSGEGNTEAFF

J gene: TRBJ1-1
V gene: TRBV13
CDR3 protein: CASSLRGGMNTEAFF

J gene: TRBJ2-3
V gene: TRBV28
CDR3 protein: CASSQREVVDTQYF

J gene: TRBJ1-3
V gene: TRBV28
CDR3 protein: CASSLDRVGNTIYF

J gene: TRBJ1-1
V gene: TRBV19
CDR3 protein: CASSIVGGNTEAFF

J gene: TRBJ2-7
V gene: TRBV2
CDR3 protein: CASSPGTGLLYF

J gene: TRBJ2-7
V gene: TRBV2
CDR3 protein: CASSDYGLESYEQYF

J gene: TRBJ2-2
V gene: TRBV7-3
CDR3 protein: CASSLTTGNTGELFF

J gene: TRBJ1-4
V gene: TRBV19
CDR3 protein: CASSPRTGGLEKLFF

J gene: TRBJ1-5
V gene: TRBV6-1
CDR3 protein: CATGSLPRQPQHF

J gene: TRBJ2-1
V gene: TRBV29-1
CDR3 protein: CSALVAGGYNEQFF

J gene: TRBJ2-5
V gene: TRBV10-3
CDR3 protein: CAISESNQQETQYF

J gene: TRBJ2-1
V gene: TRBV19
CDR3 protein: CASSPTAYNEQFF

J gene: TRBJ1-4
V gene: TRBV6-5
CDR3 protein: CASMAGHNEKLFF

J gene: TRBJ1-4
V gene: TRBV7-9
CDR3 protein: CASSLEVASNEKLFF

J gene: TRBJ2-1
V gene: TRBV9
CDR3 protein: CASSVATEREQFF

J gene: TRBJ1-4
V gene: TRBV9
CDR3 protein: CASSVRGQDEKLFF

J gene: TRBJ2-1
V gene: TRBV5-1
CDR3 protein: CASSADRNEQFF

J gene: TRBJ1-1
V gene: TRBV5-1
CDR3 protein: CASSLAGGGEAFF

J gene: TRBJ2-7
V gene: TRBV19
CDR3 protein: CASSIGGTFSYEQYF

J gene: TRBJ2-7
V gene: TRBV5-5
CDR3 protein: CASSSKQGYEQYF

J gene: TRBJ2-7
V gene: TRBV5-4
CDR3 protein: CASSFGGAEQYF

J gene: TRBJ2-4
V gene: TRBV13
CDR3 protein: CASSSPEENIQYF

J gene: TRBJ2-3
V gene: TRBV6-4
CDR3 protein: CASSLNPSGGRRDTQYF

J gene: TRBJ2-7
V gene: TRBV7-9
CDR3 protein: CASSDTGTSGRSEQYF

J gene: TRBJ2-3
V gene: TRBV5-1
CDR3 protein: CASSVAGTSGSGDTQYF

J gene: TRBJ2-7
V gene: TRBV2
CDR3 protein: CASPRQGLPGILSYEQYF

J gene: TRBJ1-5
V gene: TRBV30
CDR3 protein: CAWSVYRGNQPQHF